The T cell receptor beta chain under discussion was sequenced for a study of T cells in Graves' hyperthyroidism and ophthalmopathy (dated by TCRdb to 2018 to 2020). Regarding the complete study: Peripheral blood samples were taken at the time of initial diagnosis, prior to any treatment. For training and testing, the 100 or so patients in the discovery cohort were randomly divided in a 7:3 ratio. In several Graves' hyperthyroidism patients, the study also compared T-cell repertoires from thyroid tissue with T-cell repertoires from blood. After blood sampling, hyperthyroidism patients were treated with methimazole at a starting dose of 30 mg daily, and ophthalmopathy patients were treated with high-dose intravenous methylprednisolone. To identify TCR V-J signatures that set the groups apart, the researchers used a discovery cohort of about a hundred patients, made up of 40 to 45 with Graves' ophthalmopathy and about 59 with stable Graves' hyperthyroidism. TCR Vbeta CDR3 sequencing of 120 to 150 peripheral blood samples (approximately 44 ophthalmopathy, about 80 hyperthyroidism and some 17 progressor patients) is reported in the paper. Whether ophthalmopathy could be predicted prospectively was tested in an independent validation cohort made up of roughly 20 hyperthyroidism patients plus 17 patients who later progressed to ophthalmopathy. The paper as a whole reports these results and caveats: During validation, the model predicted progression to ophthalmopathy a median of around six months ahead of onset, with almost 71% sensitivity and 72% to 80% specificity. Blood samples also contained most of the expanded thyroid clonotypes (frequency above 0.001), which suggests that blood repertoires may reflect thyroid immune responses. No statistical method was used to set the sample size in advance, and investigators knew the group allocation. A 13 V-J signature model separated ophthalmopathy from stable hyperthyroidism, with just over 85% sensitivity and roughly 84% specificity in cross-validation and 80%/75% in testing.

Amplification of TCR beta CDR3 regions was carried out from RNA transcripts. For the first round of RT-PCR on the TCR CDR3, the HTBI primer set was used together with the Qiagen OneStep RT-PCR kit. Libraries were constructed in a second round of multiplex PCR, after which size selection and purification were performed. Paired-end sequencing of the libraries was performed with 100 bp reads on an Illumina HiSeq2000. The source study handled its data this way. Raw data were processed with SOAPnuke, discarding reads with adapters, uncalled bases, mean Phred below 15, or no exact constant-primer or identifier match. High-quality paired reads were merged using COPE v1.2.5, and each unique nucleotide sequence was defined as a clonotype. Clonotypes were aligned to IMGT TRBV, TRBD and TRBJ reference segments using MiTCR v1.1. Only V-J combinations with frequency above 0.0001, covering approximately 99% of repertoires, were analysed. A TCS score was defined as the ratio between F50 (clonal expansion) and ExV (chaos), using BLOSUM62-based TCRdist between CDR3 peptides within each V-J. Welch's t-statistics and random forest reduced fewer than 600 V-J features to some 14, which were used in a naive Bayes classifier (R e1071). The public reads were quality trimmed at Q25 with fastp and then assembled into clones with MiXCR by TCRdb, keeping productive beta chains. Each CDR3 protein gets just one entry, which takes the most common genes and DNA from the rows behind it. Clone size and V and J calls follow TCRdb, not the original study. The sample table records about 500,000 distinct CDR3 sequences; under 20% of these occur just once. The top ten constitute roughly 15% of the sample.

This clonotype has just a few counts. It lacks a known antigen. No base quality values were provided; no much bigger clone lies one nucleotide off. V loses 4 bases at its end and J loses 8 bases; junction bases beyond the gene matches: 11. CDR1 LGHDT and CDR2 YNNKEL are derived from the germline V gene (reference sequence). The CDR3 contains 15 residues, cysteine and phenylalanine counted. Of all the DNA, just the CDR3 is kept, 45 bases in frame from base 1. Ophthalmopathy patients had moderately to severely active disease, with a Clinical Activity Score of 3 or more, a NOSPECS grade of 4 or more, and a disease duration of less than 3 months. Exclusion was applied to patients with uncontrolled infections, other autoimmune diseases, pregnancy or lactation. Diagnoses were based on clinical symptoms, serum thyroxine and TRAb, thyroid ultrasound and orbital computed tomography. PBMCs were isolated from 10 ml of fresh peripheral blood by Ficoll-Paque density gradient centrifugation. Total RNA was extracted using Trizol reagent, and RNA quality was assessed on an Agilent 2100 Bioanalyzer.

The rearranged chain carries TRBV3-1 and TRBJ2-1, with 7 bases matching TRBD2. Sequenced sample: blood. The receptor was isolated from a woman younger than 30 with Graves' ophthalmopathy. The CDR3 has the sequence CASSPTSVHEDEQFF. The DNA sequence is as follows: TGTGCCAGCAGCCCCACTAGCGTTCACGAGGATGAGCAGTTCTTC.